The T cell receptor (beta chain) under discussion was sequenced for a study of circulating tumor DNA in untreated peripheral T-cell lymphoma. Study findings and constraints: In 75% to 85% of patients, tumor-specific clonotypes were identified.

Between the trimmed V and J ends, which lost 3 bases and 4 bases, there was a span of 9 bases. The CDR3 has 13 residues. Germline assignment: CDR1 WSHSY and CDR2 SAAADI. Notes on this clone: Its antigen is as yet unknown.

Libraries were prepared by immunoSEQ multiplex PCR; TCRdb keeps only in-frame clonotypes and omits some of them. This repertoire shows 1,000 to 1,200 clones, just under 85% found once; its top ten account for 5.1%. This tumor tissue came from a pretreatment baseline collection. The clonotype originates from a human donor with peripheral T-cell lymphoma. Sequenced input: tumor tissue. The chain carries TRBV10-2 and TRBJ1-1; D is uncertain. The DNA for the CDR3 is TGCGCCAGCAGTGAATCGGTGGGCACTGAAGCTTTCTTT. This gives the protein CASSESVGTEAFF.